This T cell receptor (beta chain) came from a study of T cell responses to AZD1222 COVID-19 vaccine. Measured with immunoSEQ multiplex PCR; TCRdb has only the in-frame clones, and not every one. The sample contains 80,000 or so clones, 88% of which appear only once. This clone was found once. The starting material was peripheral blood, obtained on day 0 of MenACWY control vaccination. This receptor was taken from an adult in good health.

This CDR3 reads CASGLAGAGADTQYF. The CDR3 DNA is TGTGCCAGCGGTTTAGCGGGGGCCGGCGCGGATACGCAGTATTTT. The rearrangement links TRBV7-2 to TRBJ2-3; 9 bases align to TRBD2. Trimming at V came to 8 bases and at J to 6 bases, leaving 12 bases not matched to a gene. Germline loops: CDR1 SGHTA, CDR2 FQGNSA. This CDR3 has 15 amino acids.